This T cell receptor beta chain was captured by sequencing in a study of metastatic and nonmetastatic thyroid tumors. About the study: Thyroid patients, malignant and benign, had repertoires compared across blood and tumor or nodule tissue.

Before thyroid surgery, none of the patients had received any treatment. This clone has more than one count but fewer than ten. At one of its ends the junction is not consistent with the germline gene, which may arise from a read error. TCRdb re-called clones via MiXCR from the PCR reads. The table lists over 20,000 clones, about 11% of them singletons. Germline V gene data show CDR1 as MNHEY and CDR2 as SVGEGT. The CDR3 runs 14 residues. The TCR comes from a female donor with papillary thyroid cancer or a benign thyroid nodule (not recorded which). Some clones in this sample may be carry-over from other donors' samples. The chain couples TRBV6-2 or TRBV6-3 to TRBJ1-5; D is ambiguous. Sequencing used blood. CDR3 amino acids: CASSPKGNNQHQHF. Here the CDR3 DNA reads TGTGCCAGCAGTCCTAAAGGAAACAATCAGCACCAGCACTTT.